This T cell receptor (beta chain) stems from a study of cytomegalovirus exposure and HLA in healthy donors. Notes on the study in general: It was reported that the classifier diagnosed cytomegalovirus status with high specificity and sensitivity in both the original and validation cohorts. CMV serostatus was the sole immune exposure information available. An analysis that was carried out later associated 16,000 or so TCR beta sequences with HLA alleles at 0.05 false discovery rate.

Donors consisted of healthy bone marrow donors. As regards this clone: The antigen remains unidentified.

Primers for the PCR totalled 60 Vbeta and 13 Jbeta. The protocol was immunoSEQ multiplex PCR, while the TCRdb copy is restricted to in-frame clones and leaves out a portion. Altogether about 150,000 clones are present, over 70% being singletons, with the ten largest covering 1.5% to 2%. Germline V lookup: CDR1 MDHEN, CDR2 SYDVKM. V shed 4 bases, J shed 10 bases, and the junction held 6 bases outside the gene matches. This CDR3 contains 15 residues. The gene calls are TRBV28 and TRBJ1-6; 11 bases are shared with TRBD1. The sample taken for sequencing was PBMCs. The receptor's source is a woman between 40 and 50 years old in good health and CMV-seronegative. CDR3 loop: CASSSGQGAPSPLHF. The CDR3 nucleotides read TGTGCCAGCAGTTCAGGACAGGGGGCCCCCTCACCCCTCCACTTT.